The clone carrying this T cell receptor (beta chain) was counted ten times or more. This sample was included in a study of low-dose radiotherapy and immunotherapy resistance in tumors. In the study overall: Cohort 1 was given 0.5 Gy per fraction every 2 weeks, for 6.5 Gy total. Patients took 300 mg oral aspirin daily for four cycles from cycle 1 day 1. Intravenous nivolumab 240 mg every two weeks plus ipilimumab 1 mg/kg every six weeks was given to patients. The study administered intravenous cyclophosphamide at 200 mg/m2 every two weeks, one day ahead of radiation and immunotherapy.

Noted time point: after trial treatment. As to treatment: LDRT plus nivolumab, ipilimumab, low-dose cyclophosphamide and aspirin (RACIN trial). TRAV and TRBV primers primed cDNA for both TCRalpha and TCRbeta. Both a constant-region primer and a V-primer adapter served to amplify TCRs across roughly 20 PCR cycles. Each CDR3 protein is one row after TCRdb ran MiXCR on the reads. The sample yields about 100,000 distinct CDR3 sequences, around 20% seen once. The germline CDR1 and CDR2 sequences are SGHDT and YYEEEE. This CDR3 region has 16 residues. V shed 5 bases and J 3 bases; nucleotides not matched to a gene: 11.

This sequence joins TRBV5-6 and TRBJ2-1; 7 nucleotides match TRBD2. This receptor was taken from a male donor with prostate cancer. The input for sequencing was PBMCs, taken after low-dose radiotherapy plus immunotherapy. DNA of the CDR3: TGTGCCAGCAGGCCGCGAGCGGGACGATTCTACAATGAGCAGTTCTTC. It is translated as CASRPRAGRFYNEQFF.